The 29 T cell receptor beta chains listed next were all sequenced from one sample in a study of blood T cell repertoires in COVID-19. The repertoire was sequenced with immunoSEQ multiplex PCR; TCRdb's copy has only in-frame clones and lacks some. Seen here are approximately 80,000 clones, about four fifths observed once, and the top ten hold 44%. Sequencing used peripheral blood. These receptors were collected from a man older than 75 with acute or convalescent COVID-19.

This rearrangement joins TRBV9 to TRBJ2-7; D may be TRBD1 (6 bases). This CDR3 spans 15 amino acids. CDR1 and CDR2 from the germline V gene are SGDLS and YYNGEE. The V end lost 3 bases, the J end lost 6 bases, and 19 bases lay between the germline ends. CDR3 region: CASSAGTLTSAEQYF. CDR3 sequence (DNA): TGTGCCAGCAGCGCCGGGACATTAACCTCTGCCGAGCAGTACTTC.

In its sample, this clone was seen once. The gene calls are TRBV10-3 and TRBJ1-6, with TRBD1 as a possible D gene (5 bases). The V gene's germline CDR1 is ENHRY and CDR2 SYGVKD. V shed 9 bases and J shed 10 bases, with 19 bases lying between them. CDR3 length: 14 residues. CDR3 residues: CAIGGEGPRSPLHF. CDR3 bases: TGTGCCATTGGGGGGGAGGGTCCTAGATCACCCCTCCACTTT.

The chain carries TRBV13 and TRBJ2-3; D not certain. CDR3 size: 12 residues. Germline V CDR1 and CDR2: PRHDT, FYEKMQ (reference sequence). V lost 6 bases, J lost 6 bases, and 10 bases lay in between. The CDR3 DNA sequence: TGTGCCAGCAGAGAGGTCGGGGATACGCAGTATTTT. Translating it yields CASREVGDTQYF.

The chain couples TRBV19 to TRBJ2-3, with 7 bases lining up with TRBD1. This CDR3 is 16 amino acids long. Germline V gene sequence: CDR1 LNHDA, CDR2 SQIVND (reference sequence). V lost 4 bases to trimming and J lost 2 bases; unmatched junction nucleotides: 9. The DNA of the CDR3 is TGTGCCAGTAGTAGGGGCCTGACAGGGACCACAGATACGCAGTATTTT. Translation: CASSRGLTGTTDTQYF.

A single count supports this clone. CDR3 amino acids: CASSPSGGLNYGYTF. The CDR3 bases are TGCGCCAGCAGCCCGTCAGGGGGACTTAACTATGGCTACACCTTC. V usage is TRBV5-1 and J usage is TRBJ1-2, with 7 bases aligning to TRBD1. CDR3 size: 15 residues. CDR1 SGHRS and CDR2 YFSETQ come from the germline V gene. Trimming at V came to 4 bases and at J to 1 base, leaving 7 bases not matched to a gene. Looking up the rest from reference TRBV5-1 and TRBJ1-2 gives the full variable domain: KAGVTQTPRYLIKTRGQQVTLSCSPISGHRSVSWYQQTPGQGLQFLFEYFSETQRNKGNFPGRFSGRQFSNSRSEMNVSTLELGDSALYLCASSPSGGLNYGYTFGSGTRLTVV.

This clone was counted many times. V usage is TRBV27 and J usage is TRBJ2-3, with D possibly being TRBD1 (6 bases). The CDR3 covers 17 residues. Germline V gene sequence: CDR1 MNHEY, CDR2 SMNVEV (reference sequence). V lost 3 bases and J 0 bases, leaving 16 bases between the germline ends. The DNA of the CDR3 is TGTGCCAGCAGTTTCCTCCTCCCCGGGACAAGCACAGATACGCAGTATTTT. Its translation is CASSFLLPGTSTDTQYF.

The V call is TRBV25-1, the J call TRBJ1-4; possibly TRBD1 for D (6 bases). Germline-derived CDR1 and CDR2 are MGHDK and SYGVNS. The CDR3 has 14 amino acids. Trimming took off 5 bases at V and 5 bases at J, with 12 bases between the two ends. CDR3: CASSRGGQNEKLFF. The CDR3 bases are TGTGCCAGCAGTCGTGGGGGACAAAATGAAAAACTGTTTTTT.

This chain links TRBV10-1 with TRBJ2-5, with D perhaps TRBD1 (5 bases). The CDR3 is made up of 13 amino acids. Germline CDR1 is WNHNN and CDR2 is SYGVQD (reference sequence). Trimming shortened V by 4 bases and J by 5 bases, and 11 bases separated the two germline ends. The CDR3 bases are TGCGCCAGCAGTGTAGGGGTTCGGGAGACCCAGTACTTC. Protein product: CASSVGVRETQYF.

The rearrangement joins TRBV19 to TRBJ1-2, with 7 bases aligning to TRBD1. This CDR3 is 13 amino acids long. Per germline, CDR1 LNHDA and CDR2 SQIVND (reference sequence). The V segment lost 6 bases and the J segment 7 bases; nucleotides outside the gene matches: 8. The CDR3 spells CASSKDRVGGYTF. The DNA of the CDR3 is TGTGCCAGTAGCAAAGACAGGGTCGGTGGCTACACCTTC.

This clone was counted a few times. The J gene is TRBJ1-3, the V gene TRBV14; D not certain. Germline V gene lookup returns CDR1 SGHDN and CDR2 FVKESK. Between the trimmed V and J ends, which lost 8 bases and 0 bases, there was a span of 11 bases. The CDR3 runs 14 residues. The CDR3, as DNA: TGTGCCAGCGCCCGACGGGGCTCTGGAAACACCATATATTTT. As protein: CASARRGSGNTIYF.

This chain links TRBV29-1 with TRBJ1-4; 7 bases map to TRBD1. The junction had 3 bases not matched to a gene; V was cut back by 5 bases and J by 3 bases. CDR3 size: 13 residues. Germline V gives CDR1 SQVTM, CDR2 ANQGSEA. CDR3 loop: CSVYRGSNEKLFF. CDR3 nucleotides: TGCAGCGTTTACAGGGGTTCTAATGAAAAACTGTTTTTT. The variable domain in full, completed from reference TRBV29-1 and TRBJ1-4, reads SAVISQKPSRDICQRGTSLTIQCQVDSQVTMMFWYRQQPGQSLTLIATANQGSEATYESGFVIDKFPISRPNLTFSTLTVSNMSPEDSSIYLCSVYRGSNEKLFFGSGTQLSVL.

The V gene is TRBV9, the J gene TRBJ1-6, with a possible D match to TRBD1 (6 bases). CDR1 and CDR2 (germline): SGDLS, YYNGEE. The V end lost 2 bases, the J end lost 10 bases, and 16 bases lay between the germline ends. The CDR3 spans 15 residues. CDR3 bases: TGTGCCAGCAGCGTCAAACAGGGTGGAGGATCACCCCTCCACTTT. As protein: CASSVKQGGGSPLHF.

This clone was seen more than once but under ten times. V is TRBV6-5 and J is TRBJ2-7; 7 bases line up with TRBD1. After removal of 6 bases from V and 5 bases from J, the junction contained 7 bases not matched to a gene. This CDR3 has 13 amino acids. From germline, CDR1 is MNHEY and CDR2 SVGAGI. CDR3: CASRDRFVDEQYF. For the CDR3, the DNA is TGTGCCAGCAGGGACAGGTTCGTGGACGAGCAGTACTTC.

V gene TRBV10-1 combines with J gene TRBJ2-7; D is unclear. The V gene lost 6 bases and the J gene lost 3 bases, with 12 bases spanning the gap. This CDR3 spans 13 amino acids. The V gene's germline CDR1 is WNHNN and CDR2 SYGVQD (reference sequence). CDR3 region: CASSPRARYEQYF. The CDR3 nucleotides are TGCGCCAGCAGCCCGAGAGCCCGCTACGAGCAGTACTTC.

The V and J genes are TRBV6-2 or TRBV6-3 and TRBJ1-1; 9 bases are a match to TRBD1. Germline assignment: CDR1 MNHEY and CDR2 SVGEGT. The CDR3 runs 16 residues. The V gene end was trimmed by 1 base and the J gene end by 1 base; junction bases not matched to a gene: 4. The CDR3 DNA sequence: TGTGCCAGCAGTTACTACGACAGGGGGGCGAACACTGAAGCTTTCTTT. Translated, it gives CASSYYDRGANTEAFF.

V usage is TRBV6-5 and J usage is TRBJ1-6, with D possibly TRBD1 on 6 matching bases. Germline V gene data show CDR1 as MNHEY and CDR2 as SVGAGI. The CDR3 spans 14 residues. With 2 bases removed from V and 10 bases from J, the gap between germline ends came to 12 bases. CDR3 bases: TGTGCCAGCAGTTACGCCTTTAGGGGGTCACCCCTCCACTTT. Translated, it gives CASSYAFRGSPLHF.

The chain employs TRBV20-1 and TRBJ2-2; D unresolved. There are 14 residues in the CDR3. Germline V CDR1 and CDR2: DFQATT, SNEGSKA (reference sequence). Trimming stripped 3 bases from V and 0 bases from J, with 8 bases between. This chain's CDR3 is CSASYSANTGELFF. Written as DNA, the CDR3 is TGCAGTGCTAGTTACAGTGCGAACACCGGGGAGCTGTTTTTT.

V and J are TRBV11-1 and TRBJ2-2; TRBD1 matches 10 bases. The CDR3 consists of 15 residues. V shed 5 bases, J shed 2 bases, and the junction held 2 bases outside the gene matches. Germline lookup yields CDR1 SGHAT and CDR2 FQDESV (reference sequence). CDR3 sequence: CASSRDRGNTGELFF. The CDR3 DNA follows: TGTGCCAGCAGCCGGGACAGGGGAAACACCGGGGAGCTGTTTTTT.

The CDR3 loop is CASSRTGWYQETQYF. DNA for the CDR3: TGTGCCAGCAGTAGAACAGGGTGGTACCAAGAGACCCAGTACTTC. V usage is TRBV27 and J usage is TRBJ2-5; weak D call: TRBD1 (6 bases). V lost 5 bases and J lost 0, with 13 bases in between. Germline V gene data show CDR1 as MNHEY and CDR2 as SMNVEV (reference sequence). The CDR3 extends over 15 amino acids.

The chain uses TRBV29-1 and TRBJ2-3, with TRBD2 matching 7 bases. CDR3 length equals 14 residues. Trimming removed 6 bases from V and 0 bases from J; junction bases left unmatched: 6. Germline CDR1 SQVTM, CDR2 ANQGSEA. DNA of the CDR3: TGCAGCGTCCACCTAGCGGTTAGCACAGATACGCAGTATTTT. Translated, it gives CSVHLAVSTDTQYF.

This clone has a handful of counts. The genes are TRBV11-2 and TRBJ1-1; D unresolved. V was pared by 5 bases and J by 0 bases, with 10 bases between. From germline, CDR1 is SGHAT and CDR2 FQNNGV. The CDR3 totals 14 residues. The CDR3 region is CASSLWTVNTEAFF. In DNA, the CDR3 is TGTGCCAGCAGCCTGTGGACTGTGAACACTGAAGCTTTCTTT.

V is TRBV28 and J is TRBJ1-2; TRBD1 aligns across 12 bases. This CDR3 contains 16 residues. Germline V gene data show CDR1 as MDHEN and CDR2 as SYDVKM. J gave up 5 bases and V 3 bases, and 7 bases lay outside the gene matches. CDR3 bases: TGTGCCAGCAGTTTCGGGGGACAGGGGGCTAGATATGGCTACACCTTC. It is translated as CASSFGGQGARYGYTF.

The chain combines TRBV4-1 with TRBJ1-6, with TRBD1 matching 8 bases. Looked up from germline, CDR1 is MGHRA and CDR2 is YSYEKL. The CDR3 has 18 residues. Trimming at V came to 4 bases and at J to 7 bases, leaving 15 bases not matched to a gene. CDR3 DNA: TGCGCCAGCAGCCTAACGGAACAGGGGGGATCGAAGAATTCACCCCTCCACTTT. Amino acid sequence: CASSLTEQGGSKNSPLHF.

The table lists this clone with a count of one. V and J are TRBV29-1 and TRBJ2-3; TRBD2 agrees at 14 bases. From germline, CDR1 is SQVTM and CDR2 ANQGSEA. V trimming: 3 bases; J trimming: 7 bases; junction bases outside the gene matches: 3. The CDR3 is 14 residues long. Here the CDR3 DNA reads TGCAGCGTTGAGGGGACTAGCGGGAGAAATACGCAGTATTTT. It encodes CSVEGTSGRNTQYF.

The CDR3 sequence: CATPVCPLWTSGRSSYNEQFF. The CDR3 DNA is TGTGCCACCCCCGTGTGTCCCCTTTGGACTAGCGGGAGGAGCTCCTACAATGAGCAGTTCTTC. The rearrangement uses TRBV7-3 and TRBJ2-1, with 14 bases aligning to TRBD2. The length of the CDR3 is 21 residues. Germline loops: CDR1 SGHTA, CDR2 FQGTGA. Trimming cost V 10 bases and J 0 bases; bases outside gene matches: 20.

The V gene is TRBV5-1, the J gene TRBJ2-2; D perhaps matches TRBD1 (6 bases). V lost 9 bases to trimming and J lost 5 bases, with 20 bases between them. CDR3 length equals 15 residues. Looked up from germline, CDR1 is SGHRS and CDR2 is YFSETQ. The CDR3 DNA is TGCGCCACTACAGGGCTCGGGATAGATACCGGGGAGCTGTTTTTT. Encoded protein: CATTGLGIDTGELFF.

This sequence joins TRBV6-5 and TRBJ1-1; 8 bases agree with TRBD1. V lost 6 bases, J lost 2 bases, and 8 bases stayed unmatched. Germline loops: CDR1 MNHEY, CDR2 SVGAGI. The CDR3 is made up of 15 amino acids. The CDR3 bases are TGTGCCAGCAGAGTAGACAGGGGCGCAAACACTGAAGCTTTCTTT. Translating gives CASRVDRGANTEAFF.

The V call is TRBV7-9, the J call TRBJ1-2; D remains unclear. Trimming took 5 bases from V and 4 from J, leaving 11 bases between them. Germline-derived CDR1 and CDR2 are SEHNR and FQNEAQ (reference sequence). This CDR3 has 13 amino acids. The chain's CDR3 is CASSPTALYGYTF. The CDR3 DNA reads as TGTGCCAGCAGCCCTACAGCCCTCTATGGCTACACCTTC.

The chain uses TRBV3-1 (or the pseudogene TRBV3-2) and TRBJ1-4; 9 nucleotides agree with TRBD1. The CDR3 spans 15 residues. Germline values: CDR1 LGHDT, CDR2 YNNKEL (reference sequence). V shed 4 bases and J 7 bases; nucleotides not matched to a gene: 7. In DNA form, the CDR3 reads TGTGCCAGCAGCCCACCGGGACAGGGAGGTGAAAAACTGTTTTTT. Translating it yields CASSPPGQGGEKLFF.